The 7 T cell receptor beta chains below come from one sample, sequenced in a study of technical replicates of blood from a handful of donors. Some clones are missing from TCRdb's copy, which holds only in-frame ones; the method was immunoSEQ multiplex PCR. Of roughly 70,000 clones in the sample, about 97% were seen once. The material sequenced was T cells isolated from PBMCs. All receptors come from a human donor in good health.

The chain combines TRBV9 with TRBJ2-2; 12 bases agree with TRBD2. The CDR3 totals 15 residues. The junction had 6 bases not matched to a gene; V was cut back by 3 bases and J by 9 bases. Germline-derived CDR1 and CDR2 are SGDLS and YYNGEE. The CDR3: CASSGGTSGLRELFF. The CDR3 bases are TGTGCCAGCAGCGGGGGGACTAGCGGGCTGAGGGAGCTGTTTTTT.

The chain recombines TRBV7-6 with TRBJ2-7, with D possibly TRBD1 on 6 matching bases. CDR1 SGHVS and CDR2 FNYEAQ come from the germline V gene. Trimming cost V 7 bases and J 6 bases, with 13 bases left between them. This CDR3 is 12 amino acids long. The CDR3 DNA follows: TGTGCCAGCACAGGGGTGGGGTCCGAGCAGTACTTC. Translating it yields CASTGVGSEQYF. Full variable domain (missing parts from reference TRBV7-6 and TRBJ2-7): GAGVSQSPRYKVTKRGQDVALRCDPISGHVSLYWYRQALGQGPEFLTYFNYEAQQDKSGLPNDRFSAERPEGSISTLTIQRTEQRDSAMYRCASTGVGSEQYFGPGTRLTVT.

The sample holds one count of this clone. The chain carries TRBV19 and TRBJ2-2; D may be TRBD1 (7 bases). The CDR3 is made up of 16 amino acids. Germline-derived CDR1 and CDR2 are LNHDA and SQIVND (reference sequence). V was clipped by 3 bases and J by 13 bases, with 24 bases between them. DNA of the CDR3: TGTGCCAGTAGTATCATTCGGGACTCCGCAGGGGGTAGGCTGTTTTTT. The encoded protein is CASSIIRDSAGGRLFF.

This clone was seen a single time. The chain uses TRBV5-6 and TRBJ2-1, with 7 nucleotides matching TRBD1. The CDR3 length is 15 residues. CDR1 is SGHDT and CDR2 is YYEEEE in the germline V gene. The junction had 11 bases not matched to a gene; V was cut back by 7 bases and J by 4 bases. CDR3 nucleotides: TGTGCCAGCTCCTTGTTACAGGGGAATTACAATGAGCAGTTCTTC. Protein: CASSLLQGNYNEQFF.

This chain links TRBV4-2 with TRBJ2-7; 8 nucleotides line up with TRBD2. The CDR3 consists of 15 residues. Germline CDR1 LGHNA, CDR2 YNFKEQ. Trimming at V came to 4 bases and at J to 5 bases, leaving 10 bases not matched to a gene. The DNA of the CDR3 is TGTGCCAGCAGCCCCTCGACTAGCGCTGGAAACGAGCAGTACTTC. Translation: CASSPSTSAGNEQYF.

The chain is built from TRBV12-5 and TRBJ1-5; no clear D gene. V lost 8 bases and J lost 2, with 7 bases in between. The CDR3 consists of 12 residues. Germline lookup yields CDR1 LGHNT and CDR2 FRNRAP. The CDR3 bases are TGTGCTAGTAGGGAGGGCAATCAGCCCCAGCATTTT. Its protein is CASREGNQPQHF.

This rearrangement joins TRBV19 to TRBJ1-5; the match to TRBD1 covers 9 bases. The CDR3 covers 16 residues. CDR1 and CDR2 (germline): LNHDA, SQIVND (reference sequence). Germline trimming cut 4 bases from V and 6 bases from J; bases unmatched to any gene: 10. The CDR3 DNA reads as TGTGCCAGTAGTACCTCGGGACAGGGAGCCGGTCAGCCCCAGCATTTT. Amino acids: CASSTSGQGAGQPQHF.